The 3 T cell receptor beta chains below come from one sample, sequenced in a study of cytomegalovirus exposure and HLA in healthy donors listed by TCRdb under 2017. Receptors were amplified or captured by the immunoSEQ multiplex PCR assay. A mixture of 60 forward primers for TCR Vbeta segments and 13 reverse primers for TCR Jbeta segments was used in the multiplex PCR. This immuneACCESS table, as held by TCRdb, lists in-frame sequences with V and J called but not all clones. Of the missing ones, under half trace to an unresolved V gene in checked studies; the others have no known cause. Recorded for this sample are 200,000 to 250,000 clones; approximately 83% of them occurred a single time. The top ten clonotypes cover 1.4% of the sample. The specimen was PBMCs. These receptors all come from a girl aged 10 to 17 in good health and CMV-seronegative.

The V gene is TRBV5-1, the J gene TRBJ1-3, with D uncertain. Germline CDR1 SGHRS, CDR2 YFSETQ. Trimming stripped 1 base from V and 2 bases from J, with 13 bases between. The CDR3 contains 16 residues. The CDR3 region has the DNA TGCGCCAGCAGCTTGTTGTTGAGCGGGGCTGGAAACACCATATATTTT. It encodes CASSLLLSGAGNTIYF.

The chain recombines TRBV15 with TRBJ1-2; the D gene is possibly TRBD1 (5 bases). This CDR3 contains 15 residues. Germline-derived CDR1 and CDR2 are LNHNV and YYDKDF (reference sequence). V lost 3 bases to trimming and J lost 1 base, with 12 bases between them. CDR3 nucleotides: TGTGCCACCAGCAGTTACAGGCGAGTTAACTATGGCTACACCTTC. It specifies CATSSYRRVNYGYTF.

V gene TRBV5-1 combines with J gene TRBJ1-4; D remains unclear. Germline V gene lookup returns CDR1 SGHRS and CDR2 YFSETQ. Trimming took 1 base from V and 8 from J, leaving 18 bases between them. The CDR3 contains 16 residues. The CDR3 is CASSLWAGEVYEKLFF. In DNA, the CDR3 is TGCGCCAGCAGCTTGTGGGCCGGGGAAGTGTACGAAAAACTGTTTTTT.